The 20 T cell receptor beta chains reported below all come from one sample, sequenced in a study of shared clonotypes between healthy human individuals. Cells designated naive CD8 were CD45RO-negative and were positively selected for CCR7, with terminally differentiated effector memory CD45RA+ cells excluded. Clones were read by immunoSEQ multiplex PCR, and TCRdb kept only the in-frame ones, dropping some. The table lists roughly 2.1 million clones, about 92% of them singletons. Sequenced: naive CD8+ T cells from PBMCs. The source is a man aged 18 to 29 in good health. Some clones in this sample may be carry-over from other donors' samples.

V is TRBV27 and J is TRBJ1-2; the match to TRBD1 covers 11 bases. V shed 1 base and J 7 bases; nucleotides not matched to a gene: 8. This CDR3 region has 16 residues. CDR1 MNHEY and CDR2 SMNVEV come from the germline V gene (reference sequence). The CDR3 region has the DNA TGTGCCAGCAGTTTATTGGACAGGGGGCCGCTAAGTGGCTACACCTTC. Amino acid sequence: CASSLLDRGPLSGYTF.

The CDR3 DNA reads as TGTGCCAGCAGCTCCCACTTAGGGACTAGCGGGAGGGGTGAGCAGTTCTTC. Protein sequence: CASSSHLGTSGRGEQFF. The genes are TRBV9 and TRBJ2-1, with TRBD2 matching 16 bases. Germline V gene data show CDR1 as SGDLS and CDR2 as YYNGEE. The ends lost 4 bases at V and 9 bases at J; junction bases unmatched: 10. The CDR3 is 17 residues long. The full variable domain, its missing parts supplied by reference TRBV9 and TRBJ2-1, is DSGVTQTPKHLITATGQRVTLRCSPRSGDLSVYWYQQSLDQGLQFLIQYYNGEERAKGNILERFSAQQFPDLHSELNLSSLELGDSALYFCASSSHLGTSGRGEQFFGPGTRLTVL.

The chain joins TRBV5-1 to TRBJ2-1, with D possibly TRBD2 on 6 matching bases. V lost 4 bases to trimming and J lost 9 bases, with 17 bases between them. From germline, CDR1 is SGHRS and CDR2 YFSETQ. The CDR3 covers 14 residues. In nucleotides, the CDR3 is TGCGCCAGCAGCCTGAGGGGAGGAAGCTTTGAGCAGTTCTTC. This sequence encodes CASSLRGGSFEQFF. Drawing the rest from reference TRBV5-1 and TRBJ2-1, the complete variable domain is KAGVTQTPRYLIKTRGQQVTLSCSPISGHRSVSWYQQTPGQGLQFLFEYFSETQRNKGNFPGRFSGRQFSNSRSEMNVSTLELGDSALYLCASSLRGGSFEQFFGPGTRLTVL.

The chain couples TRBV27 to TRBJ2-1; TRBD2 might be the D (5 bases). CDR1 is MNHEY and CDR2 is SMNVEV in the germline V gene (reference sequence). V lost 5 bases and J lost 7, with 12 bases in between. The CDR3 loop spans 13 amino acids. CDR3 sequence (DNA): TGTGCCAGCAGTGCCCTAGCAAGGAATGAGCAGTTCTTC. As protein: CASSALARNEQFF.

As regards this clone: The same CDR3 arises from other DNA sequences in this sample as well. The rearrangement uses TRBV7-6 and TRBJ2-1, with D unresolved. This CDR3 is built from 12 residues. The V end lost 0 bases, the J end lost 4 bases, and 1 base lay between the germline ends. Per the germline V gene, CDR1 is SGHVS and CDR2 is FNYEAQ. CDR3 loop: CASSLAYNEQFF. The CDR3 bases are TGTGCCAGCAGCTTAGCGTACAATGAGCAGTTCTTC.

The chain couples TRBV21-1 to TRBJ1-1. TRBV21-1 is given as a pseudogene. The CDR3 contains 14 residues. For the CDR3, the DNA is TGTGCCAGGCCTATGGCGGAATCCTTCACTGAAGCTTTCTTT. This codes for CARPMAESFTEAFF.

This clone was recorded only once. This chain joins TRBV29-1 and TRBJ2-7; D might be TRBD1 (5 bases). The CDR3 is made up of 15 amino acids. V was cut by 0 bases and J by 3 bases, with 15 bases left in between. From germline, CDR1 is SQVTM and CDR2 ANQGSEA. CDR3 in amino acids: CSVEDRNRPSYEQYF. CDR3 bases: TGCAGCGTTGAAGATCGAAACAGGCCTAGCTACGAGCAGTACTTC.

The J gene is TRBJ1-2, the V gene TRBV5-4, with D perhaps TRBD1 (5 bases). Trimming took 0 bases from V and 5 from J, leaving 11 bases between them. Germline CDR1 SGHNT, CDR2 YYREEE (reference sequence). CDR3 size: 14 residues. The CDR3 region has the DNA TGTGCCAGCAGCTTGGATTCGGGGGAATATGGCTACACCTTC. It codes for CASSLDSGEYGYTF.

The chain has TRBV27 and TRBJ2-1; no firm D call. Germline V gene lookup returns CDR1 MNHEY and CDR2 SMNVEV (reference sequence). Trimming removed 8 bases at V and 4 bases at J, with 12 bases between. The CDR3 contains 13 residues. This chain's CDR3 is CASAWDFYNEQFF. The CDR3 DNA sequence: TGTGCCAGCGCCTGGGATTTTTACAATGAGCAGTTCTTC.

The CDR3 region is CASSFGGPSSLHF. CDR3 DNA: TGTGCCAGCAGTTTTGGGGGCCCCTCTTCCCTCCACTTT. The V gene is TRBV28, the J gene TRBJ1-6; D may be TRBD1 (6 bases). This CDR3 is 13 amino acids long. Trimming removed 3 bases from V and 14 bases from J, with 14 bases in between. The germline V gene has CDR1 MDHEN and CDR2 SYDVKM. Full variable domain (missing parts from reference TRBV28 and TRBJ1-6): DVKVTQSSRYLVKRTGEKVFLECVQDMDHENMFWYRQDPGLGLRLIYFSYDVKMKEKGDIPEGYSVSREKKERFSLILESASTNQTSMYLCASSFGGPSSLHFGNGTRLTVT.

This chain joins TRBV5-1 and TRBJ2-5; 15 positions agree with TRBD2. The CDR3 has 15 amino acids. Germline CDR1 SGHRS, CDR2 YFSETQ. Trimming at V came to 4 bases and at J to 2 bases, leaving 0 bases not matched to a gene. The DNA of the CDR3 is TGCGCCAGCAGCGGACTAGCGGGAGGGCAAGAGACCCAGTACTTC. Translation gives CASSGLAGGQETQYF.

This clone was counted only a few times. The same CDR3 is also encoded by other DNA sequences in this sample. The chain links TRBV11-2 to TRBJ2-2; no clear D gene. Germline lookup yields CDR1 SGHAT and CDR2 FQNNGV. V shed 1 base and J shed 5 bases, with 5 bases lying between them. This CDR3 is built from 13 residues. CDR3 protein: CASSLGRTGELFF. In DNA form, the CDR3 reads TGTGCCAGCAGCTTAGGCCGAACCGGGGAGCTGTTTTTT.

The chain uses TRBV5-1 and TRBJ2-7; a possible D gene is TRBD1 (6 bases). The CDR3 totals 16 residues. Looked up from germline, CDR1 is SGHRS and CDR2 is YFSETQ. V lost 1 base to trimming and J lost 1 base, with 15 bases between them. The CDR3 DNA sequence: TGCGCCAGCAGCTTGTATCAGGGGAGAGGGTCCTACGAGCAGTACTTC. Its protein is CASSLYQGRGSYEQYF.

As concerns this clone: The same CDR3 also results from other DNA sequences found in this sample. The chain uses TRBV9 and TRBJ1-4, with 7 nucleotides matching TRBD1. This CDR3 spans 14 amino acids. The germline V gene encodes CDR1 SGDLS and CDR2 YYNGEE. V shed 0 bases, J shed 6 bases, and the junction held 2 bases outside the gene matches. The chain's CDR3 is CASSVGDRYEKLFF. Here the CDR3 DNA reads TGTGCCAGCAGCGTAGGGGACAGATATGAAAAACTGTTTTTT.

The CDR3 bases are TGTGCCAGCAGCCCTAGACTAGCGGGAGATTATGAGCAGTTCTTC. This codes for CASSPRLAGDYEQFF. The V gene is TRBV6-5, the J gene TRBJ2-1, with 12 nucleotides matching TRBD2. Germline V gene data show CDR1 as MNHEY and CDR2 as SVGAGI. The CDR3 loop spans 15 amino acids. Unmatched junction bases numbered 8, after V lost 6 bases and J lost 8 bases.

In nucleotides, the CDR3 is TGTGCCAGCAGCTTAACGGGAGCCGGTGAGCAGTTCTTC. Protein: CASSLTGAGEQFF. V gene TRBV7-2 combines with J gene TRBJ2-1; possible D gene TRBD2, 6 bases. From germline, CDR1 is SGHTA and CDR2 FQGNSA. V lost 2 bases and J 9 bases, leaving 11 bases between the germline ends. The CDR3 runs to 13 residues. Full variable domain (outside the CDR3, taken from reference TRBV7-2 and TRBJ2-1): GAGVSQSPSNKVTEKGKDVELRCDPISGHTALYWYRQSLGQGLEFLIYFQGNSAPDKSGLPSDRFSAERTGGSVSTLTIQRTQQEDSAVYLCASSLTGAGEQFFGPGTRLTVL.

The J gene is TRBJ2-2, the V gene TRBV5-4, with a possible D match to TRBD1 (5 bases). Germline assignment: CDR1 SGHNT and CDR2 YYREEE (reference sequence). With 0 bases removed from V and 0 bases from J, the gap between germline ends came to 12 bases. The CDR3 spans 17 residues. CDR3 sequence reads: CASSLAPGKANTGELFF. In DNA, the CDR3 is TGTGCCAGCAGCTTGGCCCCAGGGAAGGCGAACACCGGGGAGCTGTTTTTT.

A word on this clone: This same CDR3 is encoded by further DNA sequences in the sample. This chain links TRBV11-2 with TRBJ2-2; weak D call: TRBD2 (5 bases). Between the trimmed V and J ends, which lost 5 bases and 8 bases, there was a span of 9 bases. Per the germline V gene, CDR1 is SGHAT and CDR2 is FQNNGV. CDR3 length: 12 residues. The CDR3 coding sequence is TGTGCCAGCAGCCCAAGAGGGGGGGAGCTGTTTTTT. As protein: CASSPRGGELFF. Supplemented by reference TRBV11-2 and TRBJ2-2, the full variable domain reads EAGVAQSPRYKIIEKRQSVAFWCNPISGHATLYWYQQILGQGPKLLIQFQNNGVVDDSQLPKDRFSAERLKGVDSTLKIQPAKLEDSAVYLCASSPRGGELFFGEGSRLTVL.

The chain combines TRBV6-6 with TRBJ2-7, with 8 bases fitting TRBD1. Germline lookup yields CDR1 MNHNY and CDR2 SVGAGI (reference sequence). The CDR3 is 13 residues long. V lost 8 bases and J lost 4; bases outside the gene matches: 7. The CDR3 loop reads CASCLDRGYEQYF. The CDR3 bases are TGTGCCAGCTGCTTAGACAGGGGTTACGAGCAGTACTTC.

The V and J genes are TRBV6-6 and TRBJ2-6; D remains unclear. V was shortened by 0 bases and J by 0 bases, with 6 bases between the two germline ends. CDR3 length: 16 residues. Germline CDR1 and CDR2: MNHNY and SVGAGI (reference sequence). CDR3 sequence: CASSYSRNSGANVLTF. The DNA of the CDR3 is TGTGCCAGCAGTTACTCCAGGAACTCTGGGGCCAACGTCCTGACTTTC.